This TCR beta chain was identified in a study of cytomegalovirus exposure and HLA in healthy donors. Study results and limitations: When the data were analyzed later, several of the most significant clusters appeared to be linked to common viral pathogens.

The CDR3 totals 20 residues. About this clone: No antigen is known for it.

PCR used 60 Vbeta primers and 13 Jbeta primers. In the study's own analysis: Some 9.9 million of 80 million or so unique TCR beta chains were shared, per a later count. Data came from immunoSEQ multiplex PCR; TCRdb stores just in-frame clones and leaves some out. The D gene and trimming were derived from the DNA, and the V and J assignments and clone size from that table. Of around 110,000 clones listed, around two thirds are singletons. The chain uses TRBV12-1 and TRBJ1-2. TRBV12-1 is a known pseudogene. This sequence originates from a woman aged 35 to 49 in good health and CMV-seropositive. Input material: PBMCs. In nucleotides, the CDR3 is TGTGCCAGCAGCCCGCAATTGGCAGGCCCGGAGGGGATTCCTAACTATGGCTACACCTTC. Protein sequence: CASSPQLAGPEGIPNYGYTF.